Presented here are 21 T cell receptor beta chains from one specimen sequenced in a study of regulatory T cells in long-lasting Graves disease (dated by TCRdb to 2020 to 2022). Per the publication, the time point label means: persistent/refractory GD, antithyroid drugs over 5 years with positive TRAb. For both TCR sequencing and RNA sequencing, RNA was extracted from PBMCs using TRIzol. The library was obtained by multiplex PCR. These reads were obtained on an Illumina HiSeq 4000. TCR beta libraries were built with iRepertoire HTBI primers and Arm-PCR amplification of CDR3 regions. TCRdb trimmed the raw reads at Q25, called clones with MiXCR and kept productive beta chains. Records with the same CDR3 protein are collapsed into one entry carrying the most frequent genes and DNA. The sample table contains 400,000 or so distinct CDR3 sequences; only one count was recorded for under 25% of them. The ten largest clones capture more than 20% of the sample.

The starting material was peripheral blood mononuclear cells (PBMCs), obtained when the disease was refractory, from a patient treated with antithyroid drugs. The receptors here all came from a female donor with Graves disease.

In this sample, this clonotype turned up many times. DNA of the CDR3: TGTGCCAGCAGTTTCGCGGGGGCCAATCAGCCCCAGCATTTT. Translation: CASSFAGANQPQHF. This chain links TRBV28 with TRBJ1-5, with D perhaps TRBD1 (6 bases). The V and J ends lost 3 bases and 3 bases respectively, with 9 bases between them. CDR3 size: 14 residues. Germline CDR1 MDHEN, CDR2 SYDVKM.

This clonotype has a handful of counts. CDR3 sequence reads: CASSFRPSYEQYF. The CDR3 region has the DNA TGTGCCAGCAGCTTCCGGCCCTCTTACGAGCAGTACTTC. This chain links TRBV7-2 with TRBJ2-7; D not certain. The ends were cut back, 3 bases at V and 4 bases at J, with 10 bases in the middle. CDR3 length equals 13 residues. CDR1 is SGHTA, CDR2 FQGNSA, per germline.

This clonotype is a singleton in its sample. The chain employs TRBV2 and TRBJ2-6; tentative D call: TRBD1 (6 bases). The germline V gene has CDR1 SNHLY and CDR2 FYNNEI. Between the trimmed V and J ends, which lost 5 bases and 0 bases, there was a span of 20 bases. CDR3 length: 19 amino acids. As DNA, the CDR3 is TGTGCCAGCAGTACCAACATAGACAGGTTTATCTCTGGGGCCAACGTCCTGACTTTC. Amino acid sequence: CASSTNIDRFISGANVLTF.

This clonotype showed up many times. The chain joins TRBV20-1 to TRBJ1-1; D is uncertain. V was pared by 2 bases and J by 1 base, with 8 bases between. Germline V gene lookup returns CDR1 DFQATT and CDR2 SNEGSKA (reference sequence). The CDR3 runs to 13 residues. Here the CDR3 DNA reads TGCAGTGCTAGATTCAGACCGAACACTGAAGCTTTCTTT. Its translation: CSARFRPNTEAFF.

The sample holds a few counts of this clonotype. This chain joins TRBV18 and TRBJ2-7; TRBD1 or TRBD2 may be the D gene (5 bases each). V was trimmed by 3 bases and J by 1 base, leaving 13 bases between them. The germline CDR1 and CDR2 sequences are KGHSH and LQKENI. The CDR3 totals 15 residues. The CDR3 DNA is TGTGCCAGCTCACCCGGGGCCAGGGATTCCTACGAGCAGTACTTC. This codes for CASSPGARDSYEQYF.

The chain recombines TRBV10-1 with TRBJ2-7; 10 positions agree with TRBD1. The CDR3 has 14 amino acids. Germline CDR1 and CDR2: WNHNN and SYGVQD (reference sequence). V trimming: 1 base; J trimming: 6 bases; junction bases outside the gene matches: 3. CDR3 nucleotides: TGCGCCAGCAGTGAGTGGACAGGGGGAGGCGAGCAGTACTTC. As protein: CASSEWTGGGEQYF.

This clonotype was counted at least ten times. V usage is TRBV2 and J usage is TRBJ2-5, with TRBD2 matching over 7 bases. Trimming cost V 6 bases and J 4 bases; bases outside gene matches: 5. The CDR3 covers 13 residues. Germline lookup yields CDR1 SNHLY and CDR2 FYNNEI. DNA of the CDR3: TGTGCCAGCAGGTTGGGAGGGGTAGAGACCCAGTACTTC. This sequence encodes CASRLGGVETQYF. The whole variable domain, remainder taken from reference TRBV2 and TRBJ2-5, is EPEVTQTPSHQVTQMGQEVILRCVPISNHLYFYWYRQILGQKVEFLVSFYNNEISEKSEIFDDQFSVERPDGSNFTLKIRSTKLEDSAMYFCASRLGGVETQYFGPGTRLLVL.

This clonotype was recorded many times. J is TRBJ1-5 and V is TRBV12-3 or TRBV12-4; D is unclear. The CDR3 extends over 14 amino acids. Trimming stripped 6 bases from V and 3 bases from J, with 12 bases between. For the CDR3, the DNA is TGTGCCAGCAGCTTAAGGGCTTCCAATCAGCCCCAGCATTTT. Protein sequence: CASSLRASNQPQHF.

This clonotype was seen at least ten times. The rearrangement uses TRBV11-1 and TRBJ2-5; 11 bases align to TRBD2. V lost 5 bases and J lost 9; bases outside the gene matches: 11. The CDR3 loop spans 15 amino acids. CDR1 is SGHAT, CDR2 FQDESV, per germline (reference sequence). The CDR3 nucleotides read TGTGCCAGCAGCGGACTAGCGGGTCCCGCAGGGGCCCAGTACTTC. Translated: CASSGLAGPAGAQYF.

Many counts were recorded for this clonotype. The gene calls are TRBV28 and TRBJ1-5; no definite D call. CDR3 size: 15 residues. V was clipped by 4 bases and J by 3 bases, with 13 bases between them. Germline V CDR1 and CDR2: MDHEN, SYDVKM. The CDR3: CASSSRGFNNQPQHF. CDR3 nucleotide sequence: TGTGCCAGCAGTTCCAGAGGGTTTAACAATCAGCCCCAGCATTTT.

This clonotype was seen at least ten times. The chain has TRBV7-2 and TRBJ2-7; the D is unclear. V lost 0 bases and J lost 5, with 11 bases in between. Germline CDR1 reads SGHTA; CDR2 reads FQGNSA. This CDR3 comprises 14 residues. CDR3 bases: TGTGCCAGCAGCTTAGCGCAAGCCCCCCACGAGCAGTACTTC. Translation: CASSLAQAPHEQYF.

This clonotype was seen many times. CDR3 DNA sequence: TGTGCCAGCAGCTTAGATCAGATGAGGGAGACCCAGTACTTC. This encodes CASSLDQMRETQYF. The rearrangement uses TRBV11-2 and TRBJ2-5; D uncertain. Trimming shortened V by 0 bases and J by 5 bases, and 10 bases separated the two germline ends. Germline assignment: CDR1 SGHAT and CDR2 FQNNGV. This CDR3 comprises 14 residues. The entire variable domain, with the rest obtained from reference TRBV11-2 and TRBJ2-5, is as follows: EAGVAQSPRYKIIEKRQSVAFWCNPISGHATLYWYQQILGQGPKLLIQFQNNGVVDDSQLPKDRFSAERLKGVDSTLKIQPAKLEDSAVYLCASSLDQMRETQYFGPGTRLLVL.

The CDR3 sequence is CASSLDQGKAFF. Written as DNA, the CDR3 is TGTGCCAGCAGCCTCGACCAGGGGAAAGCTTTCTTT. The chain carries TRBV7-2 and TRBJ1-1, with a tentative D call TRBD1 (6 bases). The CDR3 runs 12 residues. Trimming removed 5 bases at V and 9 bases at J, with 13 bases between. Germline-derived CDR1 and CDR2 are SGHTA and FQGNSA.

This clonotype was counted between two and nine times. This chain links TRBV20-1 with TRBJ2-7; D remains ambiguous. This CDR3 contains 15 residues. V shed 0 bases and J shed 2 bases, with 14 bases lying between them. Germline loops: CDR1 DFQATT, CDR2 SNEGSKA (reference sequence). The CDR3 is CSARDTRMFAYEQYF. The CDR3 nucleotides are TGCAGTGCTAGAGATACGAGGATGTTCGCCTACGAGCAGTACTTC.

In its sample, this clonotype was seen many times. The chain combines TRBV18 with TRBJ1-1; D is unresolved. Germline V lookup: CDR1 KGHSH, CDR2 LQKENI. The CDR3 covers 12 residues. Trimming left V 3 bases short and J 0 bases short, with 2 bases between. This chain's CDR3 is CASSPMNTEAFF. The CDR3 DNA sequence: TGTGCCAGCTCACCGATGAACACTGAAGCTTTCTTT.

This clonotype was observed a handful of times. The chain has TRBV9 and TRBJ1-1; possibly TRBD1 for D (5 bases). The CDR3 has 15 residues. The germline gives CDR1 SGDLS, CDR2 YYNGEE. The ends were cut back, 0 bases at V and 4 bases at J, with 13 bases in the middle. In nucleotides, the CDR3 is TGTGCCAGCAGCGTAGGTGGGGGTCCCACCACTGAAGCTTTCTTT. As protein: CASSVGGGPTTEAFF.

This clonotype came up a few times. The rearrangement uses TRBV20-1 and TRBJ2-7, with D perhaps matching TRBD1 or TRBD2 (5 bases each). Germline V gene sequence: CDR1 DFQATT, CDR2 SNEGSKA (reference sequence). CDR3 length: 13 residues. V lost 1 base and J lost 0, with 7 bases in between. Written as DNA, the CDR3 is TGCAGTGCTAGAGGGGACCACTCCTACGAGCAGTACTTC. Its translation is CSARGDHSYEQYF.

This clonotype has ten or more counts. The chain carries TRBV27 and TRBJ2-7; 15 bases align to TRBD2. CDR3 size: 16 residues. From germline, CDR1 is MNHEY and CDR2 SMNVEV (reference sequence). V trimming: 2 bases; J trimming: 1 base; junction bases outside the gene matches: 0. For the CDR3, the DNA is TGTGCCAGCAGTTTAGGGACTAGCGGGAGGTCCTACGAGCAGTACTTC. Translation: CASSLGTSGRSYEQYF.

The chain employs TRBV20-1 and TRBJ2-7; 9 nucleotides match TRBD2. Germline CDR1 and CDR2: DFQATT and SNEGSKA (reference sequence). The J segment lost 2 bases and the V segment lost 2 bases, leaving 10 bases of the junction unmatched. This CDR3 is 16 amino acids long. The CDR3 protein is CSARSDSGRYPYEQYF. CDR3 in DNA: TGCAGTGCTAGATCAGACAGCGGGAGGTATCCCTACGAGCAGTACTTC.

The V gene is TRBV7-2, the J gene TRBJ2-7, with TRBD1 matching 7 bases. CDR3 size: 13 residues. Germline values: CDR1 SGHTA, CDR2 FQGNSA. With V trimmed by 5 bases and J by 7 bases, 8 bases remained unmatched. The CDR3 DNA reads TGTGCCAGCAGCCCTCAACAGGGGTTGGAGCAGTACTTC. It yields the protein CASSPQQGLEQYF.

V usage is TRBV2 and J usage is TRBJ1-5; possible D gene TRBD1, 5 bases. The CDR3 is made up of 14 amino acids. The germline V gene has CDR1 SNHLY and CDR2 FYNNEI. V shed 3 bases and J shed 6 bases, with 12 bases lying between them. The CDR3 protein is CASSEGPTVQPQHF. CDR3 DNA sequence: TGTGCCAGCAGTGAGGGACCGACGGTTCAGCCCCAGCATTTT. The variable domain in full, with the rest retrieved from reference TRBV2 and TRBJ1-5, is EPEVTQTPSHQVTQMGQEVILRCVPISNHLYFYWYRQILGQKVEFLVSFYNNEISEKSEIFDDQFSVERPDGSNFTLKIRSTKLEDSAMYFCASSEGPTVQPQHFGDGTRLSIL.